The clone carrying this T cell receptor beta chain was counted a few times. The record originates from a study of T cells after somatic rescue of genetic block. Clones were sequenced by immunoSEQ multiplex PCR, and TCRdb holds only the in-frame ones, with some missing. The sample consists of about 15,000 clones, 70% of them appearing once. The CDR3 consists of 16 residues. Germline assignment: CDR1 MNHNS and CDR2 SASEGT. Trimming at V came to 2 bases and at J to 4 bases, leaving 11 bases not matched to a gene. Sequencing was carried out using peripheral blood mononuclear cells (PBMCs). The sequence derives from a young man. The chain combines TRBV6-1 with TRBJ2-7, with 7 bases lining up with TRBD2. CDR3 nucleotides: TGTGCCAGCAGTGAACCCGTAGGGAGGGGTCGGTACGAGCAGTACTTC. Translation gives CASSEPVGRGRYEQYF.